This TCR beta chain was recovered during a study of blood T cell repertoires in COVID-19. Turning to the study itself: From the United States, Italy and Spain came samples of acute and convalescent COVID-19. Sample material is recorded as cDNA or gDNA derived from T cells, B-cell-depleted T cells, or PBMCs.

Donors in Cohort 3 counted as recovered after two negative PCRs, clearance, or symptom resolution. CDR1 is GTSNPN and CDR2 is SVGIG in the germline V gene (reference sequence). J was trimmed by 8 bases and V by 3 bases; bases with no gene match: 6. The CDR3 runs 13 residues. Only in-frame clones appear in the TCRdb table, and some are missing; sequencing was by immunoSEQ multiplex PCR. This sample has about 230,000 clones, with roughly 87% found just once. The J gene is TRBJ1-4, the V gene TRBV30; TRBD1 agrees at 7 bases. The specimen sequenced was PBMCs or T cells enriched from blood (not recorded which). The receptor was derived from a man in his thirties or forties who had recovered from COVID-19. CDR3: CAWRTGLSEKLFF. The CDR3, as DNA: TGTGCCTGGAGGACAGGGTTGAGCGAAAAACTGTTTTTT.